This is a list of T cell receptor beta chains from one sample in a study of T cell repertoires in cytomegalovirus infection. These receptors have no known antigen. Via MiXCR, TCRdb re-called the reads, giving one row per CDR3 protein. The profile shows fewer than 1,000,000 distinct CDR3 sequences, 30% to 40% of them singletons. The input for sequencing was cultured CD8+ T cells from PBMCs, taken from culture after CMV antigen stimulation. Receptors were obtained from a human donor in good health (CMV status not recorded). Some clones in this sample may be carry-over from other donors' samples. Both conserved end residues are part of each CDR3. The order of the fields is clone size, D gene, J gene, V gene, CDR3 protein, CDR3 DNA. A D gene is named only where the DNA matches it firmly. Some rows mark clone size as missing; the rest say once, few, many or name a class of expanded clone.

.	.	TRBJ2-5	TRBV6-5	CASTPHHRGAEQTQYF	TGTGCCAGCACCCCACATCACCGCGGGGCAGAACAGACCCAGTACTTC
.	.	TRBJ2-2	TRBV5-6	CASSDPPWTTNTGELFF	TGTGCCAGCAGCGATCCTCCCTGGACAACGAACACCGGGGAGCTGTTTTTT
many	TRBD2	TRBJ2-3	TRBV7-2	CASCHGGRAGGNTQYF	TGTGCCAGCTGCCATGGGGGGAGAGCGGGGGGGAATACGCAGTATTTT
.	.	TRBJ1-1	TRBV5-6	CVSSWLTEAFF	TGTGTCAGCAGCTGGCTCACTGAAGCTTTCTTT
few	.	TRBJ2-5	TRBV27	CASSLTDQETQYF	TGTGCCAGCAGTTTAACGGACCAAGAGACCCAGTACTTC
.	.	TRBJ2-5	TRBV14	CASSQVTGGRETQYF	TGTGCCAGCAGCCAAGTAACGGGGGGCCGAGAGACCCAGTACTTC
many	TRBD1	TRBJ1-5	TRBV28	CASSRDRGVNQPQHF	TGTGCCAGCAGCCGGGACAGGGGTGTCAATCAGCCCCAGCATTTT
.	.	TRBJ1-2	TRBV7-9	CASSFSADYGYTF	TGTGCCAGCAGCTTCAGCGCTGACTATGGCTACACCTTC
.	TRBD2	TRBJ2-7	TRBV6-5	CASSYFLRGGADEQYF	TGTGCCAGCAGTTACTTTCTTCGGGGGGGGGCCGACGAGCAGTACTTC
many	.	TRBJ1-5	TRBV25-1	CASSVGNQPQHF	TGTGCCAGCTCAGTGGGCAATCAGCCCCAGCATTTT
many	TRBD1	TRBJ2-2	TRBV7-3	CASSPTRQGSTGELFF	TGTGCCAGCAGCCCAACAAGACAGGGAAGTACCGGGGAGCTGTTTTTT
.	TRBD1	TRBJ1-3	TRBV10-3	CAISTDRAGNTIYF	TGTGCCATCAGTACGGACAGGGCTGGAAACACCATATATTTT
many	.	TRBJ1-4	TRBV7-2	CASSLGSWANEKLFF	TGTGCCAGCAGCTTGGGCAGCTGGGCTAATGAAAAACTGTTTTTT
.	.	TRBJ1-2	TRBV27	CASSLSNRHPDTF	TGTGCCAGCAGTTTATCTAATCGGCACCCCGACACCTTC
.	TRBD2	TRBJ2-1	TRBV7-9	CASSTGTSGSYNEQFF	TGTGCCAGCAGCACCGGGACTAGCGGATCTTACAATGAGCAGTTCTTC
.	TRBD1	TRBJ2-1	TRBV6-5	CASSYSRTGNNEQFF	TGTGCCAGCAGTTACTCGCGGACAGGGAACAATGAGCAGTTCTTC
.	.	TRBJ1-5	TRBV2	CASSEASPNPINQPQHF	TGTGCCAGCAGTGAAGCGTCGCCTAATCCAATTAATCAGCCCCAGCATTTT
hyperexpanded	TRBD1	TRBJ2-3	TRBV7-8	CASSPRTGSTTDTQYF	TGTGCCAGCAGCCCTAGGACAGGGTCGACCACAGATACGCAGTATTTT
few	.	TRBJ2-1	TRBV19	CASIGGAPYNEQFF	TGTGCCAGTATCGGCGGGGCCCCCTACAATGAGCAGTTCTTC
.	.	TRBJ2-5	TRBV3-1	CASSQGSAAQETQYF	TGTGCCAGCAGCCAAGGTTCGGCAGCTCAAGAGACCCAGTACTTC
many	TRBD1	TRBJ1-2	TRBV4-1	CASSQELGQGLLYGYTF	TGCGCCAGCAGCCAAGAACTCGGACAGGGTTTACTGTATGGCTACACCTTC
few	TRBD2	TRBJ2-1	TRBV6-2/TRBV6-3	CASSSSGGGDNEQFF	TGTGCCAGCAGTTCTAGCGGGGGGGGGGACAATGAGCAGTTCTTC
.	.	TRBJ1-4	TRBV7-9	CASSQTEVLFF	TGTGCCAGCAGCCAGACAGAGGTGCTGTTTTTT
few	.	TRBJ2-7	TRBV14	CASSHWEGDNYEQYF	TGTGCCAGCAGCCACTGGGAAGGGGACAACTACGAGCAGTACTTC
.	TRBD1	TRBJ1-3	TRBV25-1	CASSGPGQGVGNTIYF	TGTGCCAGCAGTGGGCCGGGACAGGGGGTTGGAAACACCATATATTTT
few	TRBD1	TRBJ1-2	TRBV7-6	CASSDRDRVGYGYTF	TGTGCCAGCAGCGACCGGGACAGGGTGGGGTATGGCTACACCTTC
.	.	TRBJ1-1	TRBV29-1	CSVLLGNTEAFF	TGCAGCGTCCTGCTGGGGAACACTGAAGCTTTCTTT
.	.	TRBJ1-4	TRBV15	CATSSVGKLFF	TGTGCCACCAGCAGCGTAGGAAAACTGTTTTTT
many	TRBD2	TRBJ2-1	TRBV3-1	CASSQEAGGYNEQFF	TGTGCCAGCAGCCAAGAAGCGGGGGGCTACAATGAGCAGTTCTTC
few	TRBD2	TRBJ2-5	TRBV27	CASSFRGDQETQYF	TGTGCCAGCAGTTTTCGGGGGGACCAAGAGACCCAGTACTTC
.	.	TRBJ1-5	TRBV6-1	CASSEWTDQPQHF	TGTGCCAGCAGTGAATGGACAGATCAGCCCCAGCATTTT
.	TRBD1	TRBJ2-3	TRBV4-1	CASSRDPTGTDTQYF	TGCGCCAGCAGCCGCGATCCGACAGGGACAGATACGCAGTATTTT
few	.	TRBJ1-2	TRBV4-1	CASSQEEGRQGDGYTF	TGCGCCAGCAGCCAAGAGGAAGGGCGGCAGGGAGATGGCTACACCTTC
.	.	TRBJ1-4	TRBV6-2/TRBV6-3	CASRARVATNEKLFF	TGTGCCAGCCGTGCGCGGGTTGCAACTAATGAAAAACTGTTTTTT
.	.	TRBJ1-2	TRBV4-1	CASSQEGNGYGYTF	TGCGCCAGCAGCCAAGAGGGCAATGGCTATGGCTACACCTTC
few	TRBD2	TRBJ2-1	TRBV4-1	CASSLRKRGADNEQFF	TGCGCCAGCAGCCTCCGTAAGCGGGGAGCCGACAATGAGCAGTTCTTC
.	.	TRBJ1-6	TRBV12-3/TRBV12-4	CASSLKGAGSPLHF	TGTGCCAGCAGTTTAAAGGGAGCGGGGTCACCCCTCCACTTT
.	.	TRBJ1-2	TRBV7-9	CASSRAWAAYGYTF	TGTGCCAGCAGCCGGGCGTGGGCCGCTTATGGCTACACCTTC
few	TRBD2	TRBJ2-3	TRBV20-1	CSARPLPGTSEAYYTDTQYF	TGCAGTGCTCGACCCTTGCCCGGGACTAGCGAGGCGTATTACACAGATACGCAGTATTTT
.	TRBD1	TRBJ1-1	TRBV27	CASSPLLTGAVTEAFF	TGTGCCAGCAGTCCCCTCCTAACAGGGGCGGTCACTGAAGCTTTCTTT
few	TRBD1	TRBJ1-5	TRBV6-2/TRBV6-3	CASSYPGQDYSNQPQHF	TGTGCCAGCAGTTACCCAGGACAGGACTATAGCAATCAGCCCCAGCATTTT
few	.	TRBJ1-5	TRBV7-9	CASSSREEAGQPQHF	TGTGCCAGCAGCTCGCGTGAGGAGGCGGGTCAGCCCCAGCATTTT
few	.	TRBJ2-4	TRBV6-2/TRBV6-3	CASRGIVLAKNIQYF	TGTGCCAGCAGGGGGATCGTACTAGCCAAAAACATTCAGTACTTC
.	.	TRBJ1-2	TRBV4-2	CASSQVFEGVNYGYTF	TGTGCCAGCAGCCAAGTCTTTGAGGGGGTTAACTATGGCTACACCTTC